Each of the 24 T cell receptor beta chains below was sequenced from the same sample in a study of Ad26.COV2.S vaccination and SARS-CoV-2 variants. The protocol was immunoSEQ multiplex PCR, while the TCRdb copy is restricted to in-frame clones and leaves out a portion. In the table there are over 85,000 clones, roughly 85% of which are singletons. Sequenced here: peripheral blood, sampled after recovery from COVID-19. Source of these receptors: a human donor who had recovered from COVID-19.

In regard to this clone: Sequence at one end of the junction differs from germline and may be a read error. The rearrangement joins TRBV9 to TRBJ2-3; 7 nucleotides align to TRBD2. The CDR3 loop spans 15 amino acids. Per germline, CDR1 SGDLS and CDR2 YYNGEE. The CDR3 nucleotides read TGTGCCAGCACGAGCGGGACCCTAGGCACAGCTACGCAGTATTTT. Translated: CASTSGTLGTATQYF.

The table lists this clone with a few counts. The CDR3 here is CASSAFPFGGGGDTFF. The DNA for the CDR3 is TGTGCCAGCAGTGCCTTCCCCTTCGGAGGGGGCGGAGATACTTTCTTT. The J gene is TRBJ1-1, the V gene TRBV25-1; TRBD1 agrees at 7 bases. Germline CDR1 reads MGHDK; CDR2 reads SYGVNS. The junction had 20 bases not matched to a gene; V was cut back by 4 bases and J by 12 bases. This CDR3 has 16 amino acids.

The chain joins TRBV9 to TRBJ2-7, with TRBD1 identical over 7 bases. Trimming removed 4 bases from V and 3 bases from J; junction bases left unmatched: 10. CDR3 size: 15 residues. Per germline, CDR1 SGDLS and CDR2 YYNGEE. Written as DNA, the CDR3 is TGTGCCAGCAGCCCATACGGGACAGACAACTACGAGCAGTACTTC. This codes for CASSPYGTDNYEQYF.

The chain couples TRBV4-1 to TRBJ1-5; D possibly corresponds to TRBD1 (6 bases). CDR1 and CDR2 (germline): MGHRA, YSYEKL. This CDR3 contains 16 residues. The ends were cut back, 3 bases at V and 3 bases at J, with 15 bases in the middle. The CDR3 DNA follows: TGCGCCAGCAGCCAGCTACCGACAGGAGTCAATCAGCCCCAGCATTTT. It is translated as CASSQLPTGVNQPQHF.

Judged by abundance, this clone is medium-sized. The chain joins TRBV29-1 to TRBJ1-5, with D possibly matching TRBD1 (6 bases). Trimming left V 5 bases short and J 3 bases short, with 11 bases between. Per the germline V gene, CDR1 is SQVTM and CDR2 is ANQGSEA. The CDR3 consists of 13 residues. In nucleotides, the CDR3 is TGCAGCGTTCGGGGGCAAAACAATCAGCCCCAGCATTTT. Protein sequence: CSVRGQNNQPQHF.

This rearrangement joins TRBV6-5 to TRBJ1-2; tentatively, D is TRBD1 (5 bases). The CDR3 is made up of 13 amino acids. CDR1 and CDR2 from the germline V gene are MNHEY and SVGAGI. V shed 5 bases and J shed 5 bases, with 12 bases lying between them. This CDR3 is CASSLDNGYGYTF. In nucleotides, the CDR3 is TGTGCCAGCAGTCTGGACAACGGTTATGGCTACACCTTC.

CDR3 sequence: CASSIKPSARSNQPQHF. In DNA, the CDR3 is TGTGCCAGTAGTATCAAACCCTCCGCCCGTAGCAATCAGCCCCAGCATTTT. The V gene is TRBV19, the J gene TRBJ1-5; D gene uncertain. The CDR3 length is 17 residues. The ends were cut back, 3 bases at V and 0 bases at J, with 15 bases in the middle. In germline, CDR1 is LNHDA, CDR2 SQIVND (reference sequence).

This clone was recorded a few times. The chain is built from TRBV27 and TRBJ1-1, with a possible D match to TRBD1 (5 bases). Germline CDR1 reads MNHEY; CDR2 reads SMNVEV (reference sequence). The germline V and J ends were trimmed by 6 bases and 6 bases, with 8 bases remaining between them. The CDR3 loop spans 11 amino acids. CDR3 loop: CASRGTAEAFF. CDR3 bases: TGTGCCAGCAGGGGGACCGCTGAAGCTTTCTTT.

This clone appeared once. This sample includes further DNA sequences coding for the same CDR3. The CDR3 sequence: CASSLGLAGVNEQFF. CDR3 coding DNA: TGCGCCAGCAGCCTGGGACTAGCGGGAGTCAATGAGCAGTTCTTC. This chain links TRBV5-1 with TRBJ2-1; TRBD2 matches 14 bases. Germline lookup yields CDR1 SGHRS and CDR2 YFSETQ. V lost 4 bases and J lost 6; bases outside the gene matches: 3. The CDR3 is 15 amino acids.

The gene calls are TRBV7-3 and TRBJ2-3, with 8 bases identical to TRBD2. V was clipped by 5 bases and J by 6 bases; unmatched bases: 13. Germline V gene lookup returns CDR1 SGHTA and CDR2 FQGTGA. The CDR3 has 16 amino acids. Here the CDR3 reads CASSEVPGRAGDTQYF. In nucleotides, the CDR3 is TGTGCCAGCAGCGAAGTCCCCGGGAGGGCAGGGGATACGCAGTATTTT.

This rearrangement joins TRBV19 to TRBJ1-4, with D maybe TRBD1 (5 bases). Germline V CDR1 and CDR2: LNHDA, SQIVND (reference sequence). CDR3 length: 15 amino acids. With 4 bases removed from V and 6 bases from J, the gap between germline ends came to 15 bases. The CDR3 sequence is CASSKDRTLYEKLFF. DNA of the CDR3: TGTGCCAGTAGTAAAGATCGGACACTCTATGAAAAACTGTTTTTT.

CDR3 sequence (DNA): TGCAGCGTCACAGGGGTTTCTAGCGAGCAGTACTTC. Its translation is CSVTGVSSEQYF. This sequence joins TRBV29-1 and TRBJ2-7; 7 bases align to TRBD1. CDR1 is SQVTM, CDR2 ANQGSEA, per germline. This CDR3 spans 12 amino acids. The junction had 8 bases not matched to a gene; V was cut back by 6 bases and J by 6 bases.

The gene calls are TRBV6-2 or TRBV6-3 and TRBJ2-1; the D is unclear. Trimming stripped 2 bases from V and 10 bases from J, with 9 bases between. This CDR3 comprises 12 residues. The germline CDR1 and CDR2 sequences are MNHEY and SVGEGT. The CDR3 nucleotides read TGTGCCAGCAGTTACCCCCCCCAGGAGCAGTTCTTC. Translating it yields CASSYPPQEQFF.

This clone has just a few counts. Written as DNA, the CDR3 is TGTGCCAGCAGCGTAGGAAATTTGGGGTGGGACACTGAAGCTTTCTTT. Protein product: CASSVGNLGWDTEAFF. V and J are TRBV9 and TRBJ1-1, with D hard to call. Trimming shortened V by 0 bases and J by 3 bases, and 15 bases separated the two germline ends. This CDR3 is 16 amino acids long. From germline, CDR1 is SGDLS and CDR2 YYNGEE.

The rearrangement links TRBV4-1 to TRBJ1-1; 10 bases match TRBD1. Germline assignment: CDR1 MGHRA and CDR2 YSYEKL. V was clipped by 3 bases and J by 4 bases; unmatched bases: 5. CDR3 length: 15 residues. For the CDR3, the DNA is TGCGCCAGCAGCCAGGCGACAGGGGGCGTCACTGAAGCTTTCTTT. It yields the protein CASSQATGGVTEAFF.

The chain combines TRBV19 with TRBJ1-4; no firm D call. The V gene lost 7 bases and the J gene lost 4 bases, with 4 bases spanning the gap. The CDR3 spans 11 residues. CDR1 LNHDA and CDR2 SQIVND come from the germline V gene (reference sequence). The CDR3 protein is CASTFNEKLFF. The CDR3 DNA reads TGTGCCAGTACCTTTAATGAAAAACTGTTTTTT. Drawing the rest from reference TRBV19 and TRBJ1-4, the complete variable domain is DGGITQSPKYLFRKEGQNVTLSCEQNLNHDAMYWYRQDPGQGLRLIYYSQIVNDFQKGDIAEGYSVSREKKESFPLTVTSAQKNPTAFYLCASTFNEKLFFGSGTQLSVL.

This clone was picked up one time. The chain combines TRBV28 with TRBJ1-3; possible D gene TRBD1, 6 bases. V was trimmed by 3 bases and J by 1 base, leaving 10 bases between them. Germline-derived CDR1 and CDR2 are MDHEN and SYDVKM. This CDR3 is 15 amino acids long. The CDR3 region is CASSFTGASGNTIYF. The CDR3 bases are TGTGCCAGCAGTTTCACGGGGGCGTCTGGAAACACCATATATTTT. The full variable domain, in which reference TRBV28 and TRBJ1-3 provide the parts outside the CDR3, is DVKVTQSSRYLVKRTGEKVFLECVQDMDHENMFWYRQDPGLGLRLIYFSYDVKMKEKGDIPEGYSVSREKKERFSLILESASTNQTSMYLCASSFTGASGNTIYFGEGSWLTVV.

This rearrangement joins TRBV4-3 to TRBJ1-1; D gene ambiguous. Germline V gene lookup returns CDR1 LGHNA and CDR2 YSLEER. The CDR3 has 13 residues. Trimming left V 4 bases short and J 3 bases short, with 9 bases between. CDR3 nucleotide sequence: TGCGCCAGCAGCCGCAACGGGTACACTGAAGCTTTCTTT. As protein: CASSRNGYTEAFF.

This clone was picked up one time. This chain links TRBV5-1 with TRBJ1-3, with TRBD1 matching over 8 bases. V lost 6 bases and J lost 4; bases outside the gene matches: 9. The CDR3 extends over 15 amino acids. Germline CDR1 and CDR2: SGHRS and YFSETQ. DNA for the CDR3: TGCGCCAGCAATGGGTTCAGGGGGCGAGGAAACACCATATATTTT. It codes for CASNGFRGRGNTIYF.

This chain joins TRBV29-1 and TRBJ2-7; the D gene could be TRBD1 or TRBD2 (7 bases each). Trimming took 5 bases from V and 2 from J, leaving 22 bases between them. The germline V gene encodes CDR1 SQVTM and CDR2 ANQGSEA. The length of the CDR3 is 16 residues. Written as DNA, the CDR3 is TGCAGCGTTCAGGACAGACAGGGAGGGTCGACCTACGAGCAGTACTTC. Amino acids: CSVQDRQGGSTYEQYF.

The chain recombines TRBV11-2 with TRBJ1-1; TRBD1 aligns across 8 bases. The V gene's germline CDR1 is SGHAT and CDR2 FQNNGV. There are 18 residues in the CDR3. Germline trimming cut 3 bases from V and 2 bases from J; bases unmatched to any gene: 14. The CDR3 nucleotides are TGTGCCAGCAGCTTCCGGTCGGCAGGGGGCATTGTAAACACTGAAGCTTTCTTT. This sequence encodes CASSFRSAGGIVNTEAFF.

The CDR3 nucleotides read TGTGCCACCCGCGGAGAAGCGGGAGGGTTCTACGAGCAGTACTTC. Translated: CATRGEAGGFYEQYF. The V and J genes are TRBV3-1 (or the pseudogene TRBV3-2) and TRBJ2-7; the match to TRBD2 covers 10 bases. The ends lost 10 bases at V and 3 bases at J; junction bases unmatched: 12. The CDR3 totals 15 residues. The germline V gene encodes CDR1 LGHDT and CDR2 YNNKEL (reference sequence).

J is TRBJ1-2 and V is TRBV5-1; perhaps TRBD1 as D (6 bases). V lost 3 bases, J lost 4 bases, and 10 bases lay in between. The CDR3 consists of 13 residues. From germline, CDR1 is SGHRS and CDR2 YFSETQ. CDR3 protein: CASSSTGFYGYTF. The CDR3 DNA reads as TGCGCCAGCAGCTCCACAGGGTTCTATGGCTACACCTTC.

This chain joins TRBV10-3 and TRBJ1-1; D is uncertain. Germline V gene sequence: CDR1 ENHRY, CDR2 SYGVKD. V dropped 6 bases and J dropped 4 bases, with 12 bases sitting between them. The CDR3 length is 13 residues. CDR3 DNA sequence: TGTGCCATCAGAGAGATAAAGGGCACTGAAGCTTTCTTT. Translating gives CAIREIKGTEAFF.